A single T cell receptor (beta chain) is shown here with its context. The data were obtained in a study of blood T cell repertoires in COVID-19. Study summary: The United States, Italy and Spain supplied acute and convalescent COVID-19 samples. Sources were T cells, B-cell-depleted T cells, or PBMCs; the material itself was cDNA or gDNA.

This CDR3 is built from 14 residues. Trimming stripped 6 bases from V and 3 bases from J, with 16 bases between. Germline V lookup: CDR1 SGHNT, CDR2 YYREEE (reference sequence). Original data processing: Quantification of nucleated cells was approximated via reference gene primer amplification. The repertoire was sequenced with immunoSEQ multiplex PCR; TCRdb's copy has only in-frame clones and lacks some. V, J and clone size reflect that table, while D and trimming were determined from the DNA. The table shows approximately 150,000 clones, with roughly 82% occurring only once. The V and J genes are TRBV5-4 and TRBJ2-7; D perhaps matches TRBD2 (5 bases). This TCR derives from a man aged 55 to 70 with active or convalescent COVID-19. The sample was peripheral blood. The CDR3 is CASNGDLGSYEQYF. Here the CDR3 DNA reads TGTGCCAGCAACGGGGATTTGGGGAGCTACGAGCAGTACTTC.